This T cell receptor (beta chain) derives from a study of blood T cell repertoires in COVID-19. Some clones are missing from TCRdb's copy, which holds only in-frame ones; the method was immunoSEQ multiplex PCR. The sample has roughly 250,000 clones; roughly 90% are singletons. The V gene end was trimmed by 6 bases and the J gene end by 0 bases; junction bases not matched to a gene: 7. This CDR3 is built from 16 residues. CDR1 is MRHNA and CDR2 is SNTAGT in the germline V gene. V gene TRBV6-4 combines with J gene TRBJ2-2; 7 positions agree with TRBD2. Sequenced: PBMCs or T cells enriched from blood (not recorded which). The source is a young woman with acute COVID-19. The CDR3 DNA reads TGTGCCAGCAGACCGACCGGGACTACGAACACCGGGGAGCTGTTTTTT. As protein: CASRPTGTTNTGELFF.